These T cell receptor beta chains were read from a single sample in a study of shared clonotypes between healthy human individuals. Produced via immunoSEQ multiplex PCR; TCRdb's table is partial and in-frame only. The sample contains approximately 700,000 clones, roughly 72% of which appear only once. Sequenced input: memory CD4+ T cells sorted from blood. These receptors came from a woman aged 25 to 39 in good health. Both conserved end residues are part of each CDR3. A D gene is named only where the DNA matches it firmly. Expanded clones are given a class, and other clones once, few, many or no size at all.

J gene,D gene,clone size,V gene,CDR3 DNA,CDR3 protein
TRBJ2-3,-,-,TRBV28,TGTGCCAGCAGTTTAATGGGCACAGATACGCAGTATTTT,CASSLMGTDTQYF
TRBJ2-1,-,-,TRBV6-4,TGTGCCAGCAGTGTAGGCTCGGGCGGCCACAATGAGCAGTTCTTC,CASSVGSGGHNEQFF
TRBJ2-2,-,once,TRBV28,TGTGCCACCTTAATGGGGGCTGAGACCGGGGAGCTGTTTTTT,CATLMGAETGELFF
TRBJ2-7,TRBD1,-,TRBV28,TGTGCCAGCAGTCTTCGGGGACAGGCAGCGGAGCAGTACTTC,CASSLRGQAAEQYF
TRBJ1-1,TRBD1,-,TRBV19,TGTGCCAGTAGTATAGAATACAGGGGAGAAGCTTTCTTT,CASSIEYRGEAFF
TRBJ2-3,TRBD2,-,TRBV11-1,TGTGCCAGCAGCAGGGGGCTAGCGGGAGTGGGAAGCACAGATACGCAGTATTTT,CASSRGLAGVGSTDTQYF
TRBJ2-7,-,-,TRBV6-1,TGTGCCAGCACCGGGGCCGGCATCATCGAGCAGTACTTC,CASTGAGIIEQYF
TRBJ2-5,TRBD2,-,TRBV19,TGTGCCAGTAGTTCTCGCGGGAGGCGAGAGACCCAGTACTTC,CASSSRGRRETQYF
TRBJ2-7,-,-,TRBV18,TGTGCCAGCTCATTCGGCGGCTCCTACGAGCAGTACTTC,CASSFGGSYEQYF
TRBJ2-3,TRBD2,few,TRBV2,TGTGCCAGCAATGTAGCGGGAGGGACCACAGATACGCAGTATTTT,CASNVAGGTTDTQYF
TRBJ1-2,-,few,TRBV6-1,TGTGCCAGCAGTAACCTGTGGACTTATGGCTACACCTTC,CASSNLWTYGYTF
TRBJ2-3,-,-,TRBV6-6,TGTGCCAGCAGTTACTCGGGCAGGGGCACAGATACGCAGTATTTT,CASSYSGRGTDTQYF
TRBJ2-6,TRBD1,-,TRBV18,TGTGCCAGCTCACCACTGGACAGGGGATCGGGGGCCAACGTCCTGACTTTC,CASSPLDRGSGANVLTF
TRBJ1-1,-,-,TRBV18,TGTGCCAGCTCACTGGGACTGACCATGAACACTGAAGCTTTCTTT,CASSLGLTMNTEAFF
TRBJ2-2,TRBD2,-,TRBV6-5,TGTGCCAGCAGTCATAGCGGGAGGAACACCGGGGAGCTGTTTTTT,CASSHSGRNTGELFF